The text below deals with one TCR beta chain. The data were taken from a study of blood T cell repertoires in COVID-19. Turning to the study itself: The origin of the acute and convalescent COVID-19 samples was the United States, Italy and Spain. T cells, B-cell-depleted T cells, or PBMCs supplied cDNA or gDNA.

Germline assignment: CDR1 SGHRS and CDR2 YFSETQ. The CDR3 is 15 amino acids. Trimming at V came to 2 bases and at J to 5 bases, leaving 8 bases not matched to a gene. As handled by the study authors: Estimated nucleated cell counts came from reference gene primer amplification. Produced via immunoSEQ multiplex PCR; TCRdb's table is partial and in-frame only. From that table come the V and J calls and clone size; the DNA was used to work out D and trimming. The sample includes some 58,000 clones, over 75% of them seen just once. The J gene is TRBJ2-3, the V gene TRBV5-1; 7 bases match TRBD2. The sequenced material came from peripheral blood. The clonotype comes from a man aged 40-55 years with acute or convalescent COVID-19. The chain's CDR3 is CASSLRRGSEDTQYF. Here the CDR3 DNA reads TGCGCCAGCAGCTTAAGGCGCGGGAGCGAAGATACGCAGTATTTT.